The T cell receptor (beta chain) under discussion was sequenced for a study of blood T cell repertoires in COVID-19. Background on the study: The United States, Italy and Spain provided the acute and convalescent COVID-19 samples.

Germline CDR1 reads WNHNN; CDR2 reads SYGVQD (reference sequence). Trimming stripped 6 bases from V and 2 bases from J, with 6 bases between. The CDR3 has 12 residues. Sequencing was performed with immunoSEQ multiplex PCR; in TCRdb, only in-frame clones are kept and a portion is missing. The sample carries 240,000 or so clones, roughly 86% recorded once. The sequence was collected from a woman in her 70s with active or convalescent COVID-19. What was sequenced was peripheral blood. The rearrangement links TRBV10-1 to TRBJ2-3, with a possible D match to TRBD1 (5 bases). CDR3 nucleotide sequence: TGCGCCAGCAGGGACAACACAGATACGCAGTATTTT. Residues: CASRDNTDTQYF.